The clone carrying this T cell receptor beta chain was detected ten times or more. Building the TCR beta libraries relied on iRepertoire HTBI primers, and CDR3 regions underwent Arm-PCR. TCRdb called the multiplex PCR reads again in MiXCR, with one record for every CDR3 protein. The table includes about 560,000 distinct CDR3 sequences, about 15% detected once. Time point specified: newly diagnosed GD, antithyroid drugs for less than 3 months. The TCR library used RNA extracted from PBMCs. These data belong to a study of regulatory T cells in long-lasting Graves disease. Study information: Graves' patients who were just diagnosed had used antithyroid drugs for under 3 months.

V gave up 5 bases and J gave up 10 bases; unmatched junction bases: 3. Per the germline V gene, CDR1 is MDHEN and CDR2 is SYDVKM. The CDR3 consists of 12 residues. The data also belong to a second study, concerning T cells in Graves' hyperthyroidism and ophthalmopathy.

This specimen was peripheral blood mononuclear cells (PBMCs), taken at new diagnosis, from a patient treated with antithyroid drugs. The chain carries TRBV28 and TRBJ2-1; 9 nucleotides align to TRBD2. The TCR was taken from a man younger than 30 with Graves disease. CDR3 in DNA: TGTGCCAGCAGTGACGGACTAGCGGAGCAGTTCTTC. Protein sequence: CASSDGLAEQFF.